This T cell receptor beta chain emerged from a study of T cell changes during pregnancy in multiple sclerosis. Produced via immunoSEQ multiplex PCR; TCRdb's table is partial and in-frame only. This sample yields around 63,000 clones, of which approximately 92% are seen a single time; under 3.5% belongs to the top ten. Sample: CD8+ T cells from peripheral blood mononuclear cells, taken in the third trimester of pregnancy. This clonotype was sampled from a female donor in good health, enrolled as a control in a pregnancy study.

The CDR3 spells CASSQTATDSYGYTF. CDR3 nucleotide sequence: TGTGCCAGCAGTCAAACTGCGACTGATTCCTATGGCTACACCTTC. The rearrangement joins TRBV2 to TRBJ1-2; D is uncertain. Germline V CDR1 and CDR2: SNHLY, FYNNEI. The CDR3 is made up of 15 amino acids. V was clipped by 5 bases and J by 4 bases, with 17 bases between them.